This T cell receptor (beta chain) was sequenced for a study of T cell responses to AZD1222 COVID-19 vaccine. This CDR3 is built from 16 residues. Germline V gene data show CDR1 as SGDLS and CDR2 as YYNGEE. Trimming removed 5 bases at V and 4 bases at J, with 21 bases between. Assay used: immunoSEQ multiplex PCR; TCRdb lists only in-frame clones, some missing. The data show around 97,000 clones, with 80% to 90% seen just once and 20% to 25% held by the top ten. The clonotype comes from an adult in good health. The genes are TRBV9 and TRBJ1-2, with D perhaps matching TRBD1 (6 bases). Sequences were derived from peripheral blood, sampled on day 0 of AZD1222 vaccination. The CDR3 loop is CASRPALDTGPYGYTF. CDR3 DNA: TGTGCCAGCAGACCGGCGCTGGATACAGGGCCCTATGGCTACACCTTC.